The 27 T cell receptor beta chains below were found in one sample sequenced in a study of neurological immune-mediated disorders. This sample's time point: technical triplicate 2. Each CDR3 protein is one row after TCRdb ran MiXCR on the 5' RACE reads. The sample has under 65,000 distinct CDR3 sequences, 20% to 30% seen once. The material sequenced was PBMCs. The source is a man in his 60s with HTLV-1-associated myelopathy (HAM/TSP).

The CDR3 DNA sequence: TGCAGTGCTAGAGATCCCAGCACTAATCAGCCCCAGCATTTT. Its translation is CSARDPSTNQPQHF. The chain recombines TRBV20-1 with TRBJ1-5; D ambiguous. CDR3 length: 14 residues. The V end was cut by 0 bases, the J end by 4 bases, with 10 bases between. CDR1 and CDR2 (germline): DFQATT, SNEGSKA (reference sequence).

This clonotype showed up many times. The chain recombines TRBV4-1 with TRBJ2-3; the match to TRBD1 covers 8 bases. V shed 1 base and J 4 bases; nucleotides not matched to a gene: 1. This CDR3 spans 14 amino acids. Germline loops: CDR1 MGHRA, CDR2 YSYEKL. Here the CDR3 reads CASSQGQGPDTQYF. CDR3 nucleotides: TGCGCCAGCAGCCAAGGACAGGGGCCAGATACGCAGTATTTT.

This clonotype showed up many times. This chain uses TRBV5-5 with TRBJ1-1; TRBD1 agrees at 8 bases. Germline loops: CDR1 SGHKS, CDR2 YYEKEE (reference sequence). This CDR3 region has 17 residues. V gave up 5 bases and J gave up 0 bases; unmatched junction bases: 12. CDR3 region: CASRYRGNLVMNTEAFF. The CDR3 DNA is TGTGCCAGCAGGTACAGGGGGAACCTCGTGATGAACACTGAAGCTTTCTTT. The whole variable domain, filled in from reference TRBV5-5 and TRBJ1-1, reads DAGVTQSPTHLIKTRGQQVTLRCSPISGHKSVSWYQQVLGQGPQFIFQYYEKEERGRGNFPDRFSARQFPNYSSELNVNALLLGDSALYLCASRYRGNLVMNTEAFFGQGTRLTVV.

This clonotype was counted many times. J is TRBJ2-3 and V is TRBV20-1; 12 positions match TRBD1. Germline V gene lookup returns CDR1 DFQATT and CDR2 SNEGSKA (reference sequence). The trim removed 2 bases at V and 9 bases at J, leaving 9 bases unmatched. CDR3 length: 15 amino acids. Here the CDR3 DNA reads TGCAGTGCTAGACCAACCGGGACAGGGGGCGAAACGCAGTATTTT. Protein product: CSARPTGTGGETQYF.

This clonotype appeared many times. This chain links TRBV20-1 with TRBJ2-3; no clear D gene. Trimming removed 0 bases at V and 5 bases at J, with 15 bases between. CDR1 DFQATT and CDR2 SNEGSKA come from the germline V gene (reference sequence). The CDR3 has 15 amino acids. CDR3 in amino acids: CSARDQETLRDTQYF. Written as DNA, the CDR3 is TGCAGTGCTAGAGATCAGGAAACATTGAGAGATACGCAGTATTTT.

In its sample, this clonotype was seen many times. The chain couples TRBV29-1 to TRBJ1-1; weak D call: TRBD1 (5 bases). V lost 7 bases and J 5 bases, leaving 14 bases between the germline ends. From germline, CDR1 is SQVTM and CDR2 ANQGSEA. The CDR3 consists of 12 residues. In DNA form, the CDR3 reads TGCAGCGCCGGAGACCGGGGGACTGAAGCTTTCTTT. Protein sequence: CSAGDRGTEAFF.

This sequence joins TRBV3-1 and TRBJ1-3; possibly TRBD1 for D (5 bases). Trimming removed 1 base from V and 3 bases from J, with 7 bases in between. CDR1 and CDR2 (germline): LGHDT, YNNKEL (reference sequence). CDR3 length equals 14 residues. CDR3 DNA: TGTGCCAGCAGCCAAGGGAGGGGTGGAAACACCATATATTTT. Translating gives CASSQGRGGNTIYF. The full variable domain, with the rest looked up from reference TRBV3-1 and TRBJ1-3, is DTAVSQTPKYLVTQMGNDKSIKCEQNLGHDTMYWYKQDSKKFLKIMFSYNNKELIINETVPNRFSPKSPDKAHLNLHINSLELGDSAVYFCASSQGRGGNTIYFGEGSWLTVV.

This clonotype was counted ten times or more. The J gene is TRBJ2-2, the V gene TRBV11-1; 9 bases are shared with TRBD1. The CDR3 sequence is 17 residues long. Germline CDR1 is SGHAT and CDR2 is FQDESV (reference sequence). J was trimmed by 0 bases and V by 5 bases; bases with no gene match: 7. CDR3 sequence reads: CASSHKRTGANTGELFF. DNA for the CDR3: TGTGCCAGCAGCCACAAGAGGACAGGGGCGAACACCGGGGAGCTGTTTTTT.

V is TRBV5-5 and J is TRBJ2-1; 10 bases match TRBD2. The CDR3 is made up of 15 amino acids. Germline trimming cut 4 bases from V and 6 bases from J; bases unmatched to any gene: 7. The germline gives CDR1 SGHKS, CDR2 YYEKEE (reference sequence). The CDR3 DNA reads TGTGCCAGCAGCGCCGGGACTAGCGTATCCAATGAGCAGTTCTTC. This translates into CASSAGTSVSNEQFF.

There are many counts of this clonotype. The chain combines TRBV12-5 with TRBJ2-3; D possibly corresponds to TRBD2 (6 bases). The CDR3 has 13 amino acids. The germline V gene encodes CDR1 LGHNT and CDR2 FRNRAP. The V end lost 6 bases, the J end lost 4 bases, and 11 bases lay between the germline ends. The CDR3 reads CASGPPSADTQYF. As DNA, the CDR3 is TGTGCTAGTGGCCCCCCTAGCGCAGATACGCAGTATTTT.

The chain links TRBV20-1 to TRBJ1-1; D might be TRBD1 (5 bases). The V end lost 2 bases, the J end lost 5 bases, and 12 bases lay between the germline ends. Germline V gene data show CDR1 as DFQATT and CDR2 as SNEGSKA (reference sequence). The CDR3 is 13 amino acids. In DNA, the CDR3 is TGCAGTGCTAGACCGGGGGTAGCTACTGAAGCTTTCTTT. Translated: CSARPGVATEAFF.

This clonotype was seen at least ten times. This chain uses TRBV12-3 or TRBV12-4 with TRBJ1-5; TRBD1 agrees at 10 bases. J gave up 8 bases and V 5 bases, and 12 bases lay outside the gene matches. The CDR3 runs 16 residues. CDR3 DNA: TGTGCCAGCAGTCCCGGGACAGGGGTGAAATCAGAGCCCCAGCATTTT. It encodes CASSPGTGVKSEPQHF.

The chain recombines TRBV11-3 with TRBJ2-7; the match to TRBD2 covers 11 bases. The CDR3 spans 15 residues. The V gene's germline CDR1 is SGHNT and CDR2 YENEEA. V shed 4 bases, J shed 3 bases, and the junction held 5 bases outside the gene matches. Here the CDR3 reads CASSYRLAGLYEQYF. DNA of the CDR3: TGTGCCAGCAGCTACCGACTAGCGGGACTCTACGAGCAGTACTTC.

The rearrangement links TRBV20-1 to TRBJ2-4, with a possible D match to TRBD2 (6 bases). Germline lookup yields CDR1 DFQATT and CDR2 SNEGSKA (reference sequence). CDR3 size: 13 residues. Trimming took 1 base from V and 9 from J, leaving 13 bases between them. The CDR3 reads CSARATYGGIQYF. Written as DNA, the CDR3 is TGCAGTGCTAGAGCTACCTACGGGGGCATTCAGTACTTC.

The chain carries TRBV12-5 and TRBJ2-1, with D perhaps matching TRBD1 (8 bases). Germline V CDR1 and CDR2: LGHNT, FRNRAP. The V end lost 7 bases, the J end lost 4 bases, and 17 bases lay between the germline ends. The CDR3 extends over 15 amino acids. The CDR3 DNA is TGTGCTAGTGACCAGGGGGCTAGCGGTTACAATGAGCAGTTCTTC. Residues: CASDQGASGYNEQFF.

CDR3 region: CASSLVGSGIQETQYF. The CDR3 DNA reads TGCGCCAGCAGCTTGGTAGGTAGCGGGATACAAGAGACCCAGTACTTC. J is TRBJ2-5 and V is TRBV5-1; the match to TRBD2 covers 8 bases. The CDR3 is made up of 16 amino acids. J was trimmed by 2 bases and V by 0 bases; bases with no gene match: 6. The germline V gene encodes CDR1 SGHRS and CDR2 YFSETQ.

This clonotype occurred many times. The chain joins TRBV20-1 to TRBJ1-2; a weak D match, TRBD1 (5 bases). The CDR3 spans 16 residues. V was clipped by 0 bases and J by 4 bases, with 18 bases between them. Germline CDR1 and CDR2: DFQATT and SNEGSKA (reference sequence). The CDR3 DNA reads as TGCAGTGCTAGAGATGACCGGGGGATTGGAGGCTATGGCTACACCTTC. This sequence encodes CSARDDRGIGGYGYTF.

The gene calls are TRBV5-1 and TRBJ2-2, with 8 positions matching TRBD1. CDR1 is SGHRS and CDR2 is YFSETQ in the germline V gene. The CDR3 loop spans 15 amino acids. V trimming: 5 bases; J trimming: 1 base; junction bases outside the gene matches: 4. CDR3 sequence: CASRQTGVNTGELFF. The DNA of the CDR3 is TGCGCCAGCAGACAGACAGGGGTGAACACCGGGGAGCTGTTTTTT.

In its sample, this clonotype was seen many times. The chain has TRBV20-1 and TRBJ2-7, with a possible D match to TRBD2 (5 bases). V was pared by 5 bases and J by 5 bases, with 10 bases between. The germline gives CDR1 DFQATT, CDR2 SNEGSKA (reference sequence). The CDR3 is 11 amino acids. The CDR3 DNA reads TGCAGTGCTTATGGACTCGACGAGCAGTACTTC. It specifies CSAYGLDEQYF.

This clonotype was recorded at least ten times. The rearrangement uses TRBV25-1 and TRBJ1-1; D possibly corresponds to TRBD1 (5 bases). The germline gives CDR1 MGHDK, CDR2 SYGVNS. The CDR3 covers 15 residues. V was cut by 3 bases and J by 1 base, with 12 bases left in between. For the CDR3, the DNA is TGTGCCAGCAGTGATTCGAGGGGCGGGAACACTGAAGCTTTCTTT. It codes for CASSDSRGGNTEAFF.

The table lists this clonotype with many counts. V and J are TRBV10-3 and TRBJ1-4, with D perhaps matching TRBD1 (6 bases). Deletions cut 10 bases from V and 5 bases from J, with 20 bases between. Per the germline V gene, CDR1 is ENHRY and CDR2 is SYGVKD. This CDR3 comprises 15 residues. The CDR3 DNA reads as TGTGCCACCTCCGGGGCACAGGGAAGAAATGAAAAACTGTTTTTT. Translation: CATSGAQGRNEKLFF.

There are many counts of this clonotype. The chain carries TRBV20-1 and TRBJ1-2; no firm D call. The CDR3 is 12 amino acids. Germline CDR1 is DFQATT and CDR2 is SNEGSKA (reference sequence). V was pared by 5 bases and J by 4 bases, with 11 bases between. DNA of the CDR3: TGCAGTGCTCTCCACGGCAGCTATGGCTACACCTTC. Translation gives CSALHGSYGYTF.

The table lists this clonotype with many counts. The chain couples TRBV12-3 or TRBV12-4 to TRBJ2-1; tentatively, D is TRBD2 (5 bases). V was clipped by 6 bases and J by 0 bases, with 12 bases between them. The CDR3 has 15 residues. For the CDR3, the DNA is TGTGCCAGCAGCCCCAGCGGACCCTCCTACAATGAGCAGTTCTTC. Amino acid sequence: CASSPSGPSYNEQFF.

At least ten counts were recorded for this clonotype. This rearrangement joins TRBV28 to TRBJ2-5; TRBD2 matches 10 bases. Per the germline V gene, CDR1 is MDHEN and CDR2 is SYDVKM. V gave up 5 bases and J gave up 2 bases; unmatched junction bases: 11. There are 17 residues in the CDR3. The CDR3 protein is CASSVLTGTSVQETQYF. The CDR3 region has the DNA TGTGCCAGCAGTGTACTCACCGGGACTAGCGTTCAAGAGACCCAGTACTTC.

There are many counts of this clonotype. The chain has TRBV5-1 and TRBJ2-2; no firm D call. This CDR3 spans 13 amino acids. The germline V and J ends were trimmed by 1 base and 1 base, with 2 bases remaining between them. Germline CDR1 is SGHRS and CDR2 is YFSETQ. CDR3 in amino acids: CASSLQNTGELFF. CDR3 DNA: TGCGCCAGCAGCTTGCAGAACACCGGGGAGCTGTTTTTT.

This clonotype was counted at least ten times. This chain joins TRBV7-2 and TRBJ2-7, with 7 bases aligning to TRBD1. Germline loops: CDR1 SGHTA, CDR2 FQGNSA. V lost 0 bases, J lost 3 bases, and 5 bases stayed unmatched. CDR3 size: 15 residues. The CDR3 is CASSLAATGLYEQYF. As DNA, the CDR3 is TGTGCCAGCAGCTTAGCGGCGACAGGGCTCTACGAGCAGTACTTC.

This clonotype has a count of ten or more. The genes are TRBV7-8 and TRBJ1-5, with D perhaps matching TRBD1 (5 bases). This CDR3 is built from 14 residues. Per germline, CDR1 SGHVS and CDR2 FQNEAQ. Trimming cost V 1 base and J 7 bases, with 11 bases left between them. This CDR3 reads CASSLVRGDQPQHF. DNA for the CDR3: TGTGCCAGCAGCTTAGTCCGGGGGGACCAGCCCCAGCATTTT.